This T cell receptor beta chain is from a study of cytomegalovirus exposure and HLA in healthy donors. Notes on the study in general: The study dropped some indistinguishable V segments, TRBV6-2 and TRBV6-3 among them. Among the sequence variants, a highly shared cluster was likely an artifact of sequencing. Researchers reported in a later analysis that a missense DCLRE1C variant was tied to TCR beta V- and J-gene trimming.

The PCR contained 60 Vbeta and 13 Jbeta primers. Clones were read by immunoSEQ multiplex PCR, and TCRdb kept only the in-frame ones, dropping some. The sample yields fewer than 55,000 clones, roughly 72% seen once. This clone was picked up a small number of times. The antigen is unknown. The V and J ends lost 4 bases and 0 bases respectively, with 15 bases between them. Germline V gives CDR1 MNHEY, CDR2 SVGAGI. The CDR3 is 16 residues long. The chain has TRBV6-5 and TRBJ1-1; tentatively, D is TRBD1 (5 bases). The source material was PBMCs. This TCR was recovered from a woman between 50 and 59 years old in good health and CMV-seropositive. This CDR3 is CASSSRTPGMNTEAFF. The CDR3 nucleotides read TGTGCCAGCAGTTCCCGGACACCTGGGATGAACACTGAAGCTTTCTTT.